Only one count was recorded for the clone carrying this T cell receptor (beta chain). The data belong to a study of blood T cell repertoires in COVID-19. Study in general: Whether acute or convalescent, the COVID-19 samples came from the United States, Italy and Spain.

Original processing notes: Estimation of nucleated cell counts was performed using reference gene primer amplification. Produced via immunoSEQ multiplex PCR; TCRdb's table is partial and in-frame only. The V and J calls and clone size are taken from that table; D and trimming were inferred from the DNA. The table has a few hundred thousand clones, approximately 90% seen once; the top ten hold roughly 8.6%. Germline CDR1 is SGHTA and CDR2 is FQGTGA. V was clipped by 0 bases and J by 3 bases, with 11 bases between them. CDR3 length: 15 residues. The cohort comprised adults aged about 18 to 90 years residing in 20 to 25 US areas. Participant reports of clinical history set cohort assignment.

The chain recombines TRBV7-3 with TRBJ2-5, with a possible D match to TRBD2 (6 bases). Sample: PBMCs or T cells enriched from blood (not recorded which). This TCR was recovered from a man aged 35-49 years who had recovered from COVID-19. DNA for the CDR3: TGTGCCAGCAGCTTAACGAAGACTAGGGAAGAGACCCAGTACTTC. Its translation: CASSLTKTREETQYF. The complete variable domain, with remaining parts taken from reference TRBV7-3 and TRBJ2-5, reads GAGVSQTPSNKVTEKGKYVELRCDPISGHTALYWYRQSLGQGPEFLIYFQGTGAADDSGLPNDRFFAVRPEGSVSTLKIQRTERGDSAVYLCASSLTKTREETQYFGPGTRLLVL.